The 3 T cell receptor beta chains presented below share a single source sample, sequenced in a study of blood T cell repertoires in COVID-19. Here immunoSEQ multiplex PCR was the method, and the copy in TCRdb shows in-frame clones only, minus some. This table holds about 220,000 clones, approximately 85% found once. Sequences were obtained from peripheral blood. These receptors all come from a woman in her 70s with acute or convalescent COVID-19.

The chain combines TRBV7-2 with TRBJ2-2; maybe TRBD1 (5 bases). Per germline, CDR1 SGHTA and CDR2 FQGNSA. V lost 6 bases and J lost 7, with 12 bases in between. This CDR3 contains 13 residues. The CDR3 bases are TGTGCCAGCAGTCCCCGGCAGGGCGGGGAGCTGTTTTTT. Its protein is CASSPRQGGELFF.

The CDR3, as DNA: TGTGCCAGCAGCGTAAGGCCGGCGAGGGGGCCAAACACCGGGGAGCTGTTTTTT. It translates to CASSVRPARGPNTGELFF. The chain joins TRBV9 to TRBJ2-2, with 7 bases lining up with TRBD1. The CDR3 sequence is 18 residues long. The germline gives CDR1 SGDLS, CDR2 YYNGEE. Trimming took 1 base from V and 2 from J; bases not matched to a gene: 11.

This rearrangement joins TRBV10-2 to TRBJ2-5; 7 bases map to TRBD1. V gave up 5 bases and J gave up 5 bases; unmatched junction bases: 11. In germline, CDR1 is WSHSY, CDR2 SAAADI. The CDR3 extends over 15 amino acids. The CDR3 here is CASSSKTGVVETQYF. For the CDR3, the DNA is TGCGCCAGCAGTAGCAAAACAGGGGTAGTTGAGACCCAGTACTTC.